These 20 T cell receptor beta chains came from one sample sequenced in a study of blood T cell repertoires in COVID-19. Only in-frame clones appear in the TCRdb table, and some are missing; sequencing was by immunoSEQ multiplex PCR. The sample has approximately 73,000 clones; around nine tenths are singletons. Material: peripheral blood. The receptors were sampled from a woman aged 60-75 years with acute or convalescent COVID-19.

This clone was picked up one time. The CDR3 nucleotides read TGCAGCGCGACAGGGGAGGAAAAACTGTTTTTT. Its protein product is CSATGEEKLFF. This chain links TRBV29-1 with TRBJ1-4; 8 bases line up with TRBD1. The CDR3 loop spans 11 amino acids. The germline V gene has CDR1 SQVTM and CDR2 ANQGSEA. V dropped 7 bases and J dropped 8; count of bases not matched to a gene: 3.

V and J are TRBV7-9 and TRBJ2-3; the D is unclear. V was pared by 5 bases and J by 6 bases, with 9 bases between. Germline CDR1 and CDR2: SEHNR and FQNEAQ (reference sequence). The CDR3 covers 12 residues. CDR3 protein: CASSPAVDTQYF. As DNA, the CDR3 is TGTGCCAGCAGCCCGGCGGTTGATACGCAGTATTTT.

This rearrangement joins TRBV10-3 to TRBJ1-1, with TRBD1 matching 8 bases. After removal of 10 bases from V and 1 base from J, the junction contained 11 bases not matched to a gene. CDR3 length equals 15 residues. CDR1 and CDR2 (germline): ENHRY, SYGVKD. The CDR3 region has the DNA TGTGCCACGAGAAAGGCGGACAGGGCGAACACTGAAGCTTTCTTT. Translating it yields CATRKADRANTEAFF.

This sequence joins TRBV7-2 and TRBJ2-7, with 10 bases matching TRBD1. This CDR3 is built from 16 residues. Trimming cost V 1 base and J 2 bases; bases outside gene matches: 5. Germline-derived CDR1 and CDR2 are SGHTA and FQGNSA. The CDR3 region has the DNA TGTGCCAGCAGCTTAGATGCGGGACAGGGGACCTACGAGCAGTACTTC. Amino acids: CASSLDAGQGTYEQYF.

The chain employs TRBV9 and TRBJ2-3; D may be TRBD2 (5 bases). Trimming took off 7 bases at V and 2 bases at J, with 14 bases between the two ends. CDR1 and CDR2 (germline): SGDLS, YYNGEE. CDR3 size: 14 residues. CDR3 sequence: CASGSGDITDTQYF. As DNA, the CDR3 is TGTGCCAGCGGGAGCGGAGACATCACAGATACGCAGTATTTT.

The chain joins TRBV24-1 to TRBJ1-1; D not certain. This CDR3 spans 16 amino acids. V gave up 1 base and J gave up 11 bases, with 22 bases separating them. The germline gives CDR1 KGHDR, CDR2 SFDVKD. For the CDR3, the DNA is TGTGCCACCAGTGATTTTGGGGATTGCGGGCGAGTGGTTGCTTTCTTT. This encodes CATSDFGDCGRVVAFF.

This rearrangement joins TRBV25-1 to TRBJ2-4; D is possibly TRBD1 (6 bases). V lost 3 bases and J lost 1, with 7 bases in between. CDR1 is MGHDK, CDR2 SYGVNS, per germline. CDR3 length: 14 amino acids. DNA of the CDR3: TGTGCCAGCAGTGATCAGGGGGCCAAAAACATTCAGTACTTC. It encodes CASSDQGAKNIQYF.

This clone was detected only a few times. V and J are TRBV11-2 and TRBJ2-7; 15 bases are shared with TRBD2. Germline V gene lookup returns CDR1 SGHAT and CDR2 FQNNGV. The length of the CDR3 is 15 residues. The V gene end was trimmed by 6 bases and the J gene end by 6 bases; junction bases not matched to a gene: 6. The CDR3 DNA sequence: TGTGCCAGCAGACCGCCGGGACTAGCGGGAGGCGAGCAGTACTTC. Amino acid sequence: CASRPPGLAGGEQYF.

The chain uses TRBV2 and TRBJ1-2, with 7 bases lining up with TRBD1. The ends lost 2 bases at V and 7 bases at J; junction bases unmatched: 13. The CDR3 length is 16 residues. Per the germline V gene, CDR1 is SNHLY and CDR2 is FYNNEI. The CDR3 spells CASSETQMTGRSGYTF. The CDR3, as DNA: TGTGCCAGCAGTGAAACCCAGATGACAGGGAGGAGTGGCTACACCTTC.

The chain employs TRBV6-5 and TRBJ2-3; maybe TRBD1 (5 bases). Deletions cut 2 bases from V and 2 bases from J, with 8 bases between. Germline V gene sequence: CDR1 MNHEY, CDR2 SVGAGI. The CDR3 extends over 14 amino acids. This CDR3 is CASSYRGTTDTQYF. The CDR3 coding sequence is TGTGCCAGCAGTTACAGGGGCACCACAGATACGCAGTATTTT.

The J gene is TRBJ2-2, the V gene TRBV4-2; 7 nucleotides agree with TRBD2. Germline-derived CDR1 and CDR2 are LGHNA and YNFKEQ. This CDR3 region has 16 residues. J lost 1 base, V lost 0 bases, and 2 bases had no gene match. CDR3 region: CASSQEASGNTGELFF. CDR3 in DNA: TGTGCCAGCAGCCAAGAGGCTAGCGGGAACACCGGGGAGCTGTTTTTT.

The genes are TRBV28 and TRBJ1-2; no clear D. The CDR3 runs to 13 residues. Trimming left V 2 bases short and J 6 bases short, with 10 bases between. CDR1 and CDR2 from the germline V gene are MDHEN and SYDVKM. The CDR3 sequence: CASSLRREDGYTF. In DNA form, the CDR3 reads TGTGCCAGCAGTTTAAGAAGGGAGGATGGCTACACCTTC.

This clone has just one count. V usage is TRBV7-9 and J usage is TRBJ1-6; D not certain. This CDR3 has 14 residues. The germline gives CDR1 SEHNR, CDR2 FQNEAQ (reference sequence). The V end lost 8 bases, the J end lost 7 bases, and 15 bases lay between the germline ends. The CDR3 nucleotides read TGTGCCAGCGGACCGGAGGTCAGAAATTCACCCCTCCACTTT. It codes for CASGPEVRNSPLHF.

The chain links TRBV5-5 to TRBJ2-1, with 10 bases fitting TRBD2. There are 16 residues in the CDR3. In germline, CDR1 is SGHKS, CDR2 YYEKEE (reference sequence). After removal of 2 bases from V and 8 bases from J, the junction contained 10 bases not matched to a gene. CDR3 loop: CASSFAPSGGIDEQFF. For the CDR3, the DNA is TGTGCCAGCAGCTTTGCCCCTAGCGGGGGTATTGATGAGCAGTTCTTC.

The V and J genes are TRBV7-3 and TRBJ2-1; 9 bases map to TRBD2. Germline V CDR1 and CDR2: SGHTA, FQGTGA. The V gene end was trimmed by 5 bases and the J gene end by 4 bases; junction bases not matched to a gene: 9. This CDR3 comprises 16 residues. Here the CDR3 DNA reads TGTGCCAGCAGCCTCTATCGGACTAGCGCATACAATGAGCAGTTCTTC. This translates into CASSLYRTSAYNEQFF.

This clone was found a few times. The chain recombines TRBV11-2 with TRBJ2-5; TRBD1 matches 11 bases. Germline trimming cut 5 bases from V and 5 bases from J; bases unmatched to any gene: 10. The CDR3 spans 16 residues. Looked up from germline, CDR1 is SGHAT and CDR2 is FQNNGV. In DNA form, the CDR3 reads TGTGCCAGCAGCCCTACCGGGACAGGGGGTGGGGAGACCCAGTACTTC. Protein product: CASSPTGTGGGETQYF.

V and J are TRBV5-4 and TRBJ2-1, with TRBD2 identical over 13 bases. Losses at the gene ends were 4 bases for V and 7 bases for J; bases not matched to a gene: 8. The CDR3 is 16 amino acids. Germline-derived CDR1 and CDR2 are SGHNT and YYREEE (reference sequence). CDR3 region: CASSGGGLAGVNEQFF. The CDR3, as DNA: TGTGCCAGCAGCGGGGGAGGACTAGCGGGGGTTAATGAGCAGTTCTTC.

This clone was seen a few times. The chain links TRBV19 to TRBJ1-5, with 7 bases fitting TRBD1. Germline V lookup: CDR1 LNHDA, CDR2 SQIVND (reference sequence). The CDR3 runs 15 residues. The ends lost 7 bases at V and 1 base at J; junction bases unmatched: 7. For the CDR3, the DNA is TGTGCCAGTATAAGTCACAGGGGCAGCAATCAGCCCCAGCATTTT. Its protein is CASISHRGSNQPQHF.

This clone was observed a handful of times. The chain joins TRBV28 to TRBJ2-5; 10 bases agree with TRBD2. CDR1 is MDHEN and CDR2 is SYDVKM in the germline V gene. The length of the CDR3 is 14 residues. The V segment lost 6 bases and the J segment 4 bases; nucleotides outside the gene matches: 5. CDR3 amino acids: CASSPSGRGETQYF. The CDR3 region has the DNA TGTGCCAGCAGCCCTAGCGGGAGAGGAGAGACCCAGTACTTC.

J is TRBJ2-2 and V is TRBV18; D is possibly TRBD2 (5 bases). The germline V and J ends were trimmed by 0 bases and 5 bases, with 13 bases remaining between them. CDR3 length: 16 amino acids. The germline V gene has CDR1 KGHSH and CDR2 LQKENI. In DNA form, the CDR3 reads TGTGCCAGCTCACCACCCGGGGTATATTCGACCGGGGAGCTGTTTTTT. It is translated as CASSPPGVYSTGELFF.